Here is one T cell receptor beta chain with its context. These data are taken from a study of blood T cell repertoires in COVID-19. On the study more broadly: The study drew acute and convalescent COVID-19 samples from the United States, Italy and Spain. From T cells, B-cell-depleted T cells, or PBMCs came the material, which was cDNA or gDNA.

Authors' methods: Amplification with reference gene primers provided the estimates of nucleated cell counts. Produced via immunoSEQ multiplex PCR; TCRdb's table is partial and in-frame only. V and J calls and clone size are copied from that table; D and trimming were computed from the DNA. The repertoire includes 40,000 to 50,000 clones, 75% to 80% of them detected once, and 28% sits in the top ten. Sequencing was performed on peripheral blood. This clonotype was obtained from a woman in her seventies with acute or convalescent COVID-19.

CDR3 residues: CASSYPPGQILYSNQPQHF. The CDR3 DNA sequence: TGTGCCAGCAGTTACCCACCGGGACAGATTCTCTATAGCAATCAGCCCCAGCATTTT. This rearrangement joins TRBV6-2 or TRBV6-3 to TRBJ1-5; 7 bases fit TRBD1. This CDR3 region has 19 residues. Germline loops: CDR1 MNHEY, CDR2 SVGEGT. The junction had 13 bases not matched to a gene; V was cut back by 2 bases and J by 0 bases.